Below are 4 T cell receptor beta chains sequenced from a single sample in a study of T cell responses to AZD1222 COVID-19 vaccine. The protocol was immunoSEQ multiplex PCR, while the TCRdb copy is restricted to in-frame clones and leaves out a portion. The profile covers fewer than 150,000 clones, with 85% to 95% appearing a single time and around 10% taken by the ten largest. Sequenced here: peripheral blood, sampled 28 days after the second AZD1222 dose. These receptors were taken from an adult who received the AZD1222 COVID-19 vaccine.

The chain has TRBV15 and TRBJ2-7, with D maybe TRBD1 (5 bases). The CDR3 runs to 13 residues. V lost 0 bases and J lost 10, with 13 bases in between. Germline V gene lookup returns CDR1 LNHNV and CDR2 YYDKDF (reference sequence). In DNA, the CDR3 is TGTGCCACCAGCAGAGATATTGGGGCTCCTCAGTACTTC. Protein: CATSRDIGAPQYF.

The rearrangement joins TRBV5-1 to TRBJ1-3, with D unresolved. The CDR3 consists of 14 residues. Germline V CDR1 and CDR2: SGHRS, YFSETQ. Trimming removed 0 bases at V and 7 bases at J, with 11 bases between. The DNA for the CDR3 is TGCGCCAGCAGCTTGGCGGGGTTGGATAACACCATATATTTT. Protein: CASSLAGLDNTIYF.

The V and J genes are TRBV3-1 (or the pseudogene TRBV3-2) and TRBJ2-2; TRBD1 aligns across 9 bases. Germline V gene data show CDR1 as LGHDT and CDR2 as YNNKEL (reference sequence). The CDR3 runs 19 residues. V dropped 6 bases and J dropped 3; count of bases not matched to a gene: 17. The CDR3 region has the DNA TGTGCCAGCAGGCCAAGTTTTAAACAGGGGGCTAAGGACACCGGGGAGCTGTTTTTT. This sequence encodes CASRPSFKQGAKDTGELFF.

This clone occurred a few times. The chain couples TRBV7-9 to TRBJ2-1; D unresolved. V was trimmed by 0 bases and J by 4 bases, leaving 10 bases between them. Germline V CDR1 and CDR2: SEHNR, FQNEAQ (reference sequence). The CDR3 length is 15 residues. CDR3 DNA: TGTGCCAGCAGCTTAGCCCGGAGCCTATACAATGAGCAGTTCTTC. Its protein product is CASSLARSLYNEQFF.